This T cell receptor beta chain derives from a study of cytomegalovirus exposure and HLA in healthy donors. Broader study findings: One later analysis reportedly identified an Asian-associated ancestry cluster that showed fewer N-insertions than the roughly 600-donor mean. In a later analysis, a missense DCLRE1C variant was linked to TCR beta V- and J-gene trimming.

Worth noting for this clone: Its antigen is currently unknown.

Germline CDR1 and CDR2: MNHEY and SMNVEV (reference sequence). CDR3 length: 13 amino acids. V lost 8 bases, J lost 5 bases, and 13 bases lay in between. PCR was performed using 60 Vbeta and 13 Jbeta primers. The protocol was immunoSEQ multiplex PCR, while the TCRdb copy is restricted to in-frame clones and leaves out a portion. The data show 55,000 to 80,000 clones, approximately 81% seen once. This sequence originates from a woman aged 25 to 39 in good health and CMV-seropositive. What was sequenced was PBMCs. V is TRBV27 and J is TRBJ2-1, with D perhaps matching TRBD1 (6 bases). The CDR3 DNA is TGTGCCAGCGCCTTGGGGGCCGACAATGAGCAGTTCTTC. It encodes CASALGADNEQFF.